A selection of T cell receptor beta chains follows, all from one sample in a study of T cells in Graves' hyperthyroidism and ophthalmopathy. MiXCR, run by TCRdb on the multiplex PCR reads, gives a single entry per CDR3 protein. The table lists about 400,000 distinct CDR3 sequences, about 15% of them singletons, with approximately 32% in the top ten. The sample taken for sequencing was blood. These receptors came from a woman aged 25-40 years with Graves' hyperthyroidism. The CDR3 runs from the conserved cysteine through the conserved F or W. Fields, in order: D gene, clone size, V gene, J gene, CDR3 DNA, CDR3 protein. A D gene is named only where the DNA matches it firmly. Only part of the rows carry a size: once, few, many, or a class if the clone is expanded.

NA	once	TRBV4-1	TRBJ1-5	TGCGCCAGCAGCCAAGCAGTGTTGGGCAATCAGCCCCAGCATTTT	CASSQAVLGNQPQHF
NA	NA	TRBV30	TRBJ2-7	TGTGCCTGGAGTAAAGGCTACGAGCAGTACTTC	CAWSKGYEQYF
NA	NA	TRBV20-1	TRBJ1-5	TGCAGTGCTAGAGCAATGAGGGGTTATAGCAATCAGCCCCAGCATTTT	CSARAMRGYSNQPQHF
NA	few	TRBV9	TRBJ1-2	TGTGCCAGCTCCCCGTCCGGGGGCAACTATGGCTACACCTTC	CASSPSGGNYGYTF
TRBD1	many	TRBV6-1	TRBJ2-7	TGTGCCAGCAGTAGACAGGGGGACGAGCAGTACTTC	CASSRQGDEQYF
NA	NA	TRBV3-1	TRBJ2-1	TGTGCCAGCAGCCAAGATGTGGGGTTAGCGGAATACAATGAGCAGTTCTTC	CASSQDVGLAEYNEQFF
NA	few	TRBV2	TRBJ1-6	TGTGCCAGCACTTCAGAGAGCTCCTATAATTCACCCCTCCACTTT	CASTSESSYNSPLHF
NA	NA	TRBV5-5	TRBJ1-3	TGTGCCAGCAGCCCCGCGCGGGTACCGCGTGGAAACACCATATATTTT	CASSPARVPRGNTIYF
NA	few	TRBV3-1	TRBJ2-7	TGTGTCAGCGGCCAAGCTACCCTAAGGCCCCACGAGCAGTACTTC	CVSGQATLRPHEQYF
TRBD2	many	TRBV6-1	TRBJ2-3	TGTGCCAGCAGTACACGACCGCTAGCGGGAGAAGATACGCAGTATTTT	CASSTRPLAGEDTQYF
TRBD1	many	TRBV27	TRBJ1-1	TGTGCCAGTAGTAACAGGGGAAACACTGAAGCTTTCTTT	CASSNRGNTEAFF
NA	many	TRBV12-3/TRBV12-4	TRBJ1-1	TGTGCCAGCGCAGGACAGATTAACACTGAAGCTTTCTTT	CASAGQINTEAFF
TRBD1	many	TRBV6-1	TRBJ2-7	TGTGCCAGCACGCGCACTATCACAGGGGAATCCTACGAGCAGTACTTC	CASTRTITGESYEQYF
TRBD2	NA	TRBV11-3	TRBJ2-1	TGTGCCAGCAGCCTCGAGACTAGCGGGAGTGTTTACAATGAGCAGTTCTTC	CASSLETSGSVYNEQFF
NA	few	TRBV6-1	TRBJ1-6	TGTGCCAGCAGGCCCACCGGGGGCTCTAGTAATTCACCCCTCCACTTT	CASRPTGGSSNSPLHF
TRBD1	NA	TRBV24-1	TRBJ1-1	TGTGCCACCAGTGATTCCGGACAGGGCGACACTGAAGCTTTCTTT	CATSDSGQGDTEAFF
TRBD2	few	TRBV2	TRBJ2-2	TGTGCCAGCAGAGGGACTAGCGGGAGAACCCCCACCGGGGAGCTGTTTTTT	CASRGTSGRTPTGELFF
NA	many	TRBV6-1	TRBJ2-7	TGTGCCAGCGCTCTCTCCTACGAGCAGTACTTC	CASALSYEQYF
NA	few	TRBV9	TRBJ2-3	TGTGCCAGCAGAACCGGGCCCCACACAGATACGCAGTATTTT	CASRTGPHTDTQYF
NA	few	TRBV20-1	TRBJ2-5	TGCAGTGCTAGACTATCAGGGGTCCAAGAGACCCAGTACTTC	CSARLSGVQETQYF
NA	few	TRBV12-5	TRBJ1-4	TGTGCTAGTGGTCCTGACATCCTATCAACTAATGAAAAACTGTTTTTT	CASGPDILSTNEKLFF
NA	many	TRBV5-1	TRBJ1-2	TGCGCCAGCAGCTTGGATGGGAGAGTTAAGGCCTTC	CASSLDGRVKAF
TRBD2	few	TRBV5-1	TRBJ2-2	TGCGCCAGCAGCATCGGACTAGCGGGAAACACCGGGGAGCTGTTTTTT	CASSIGLAGNTGELFF
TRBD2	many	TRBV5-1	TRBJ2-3	TGCGCCAGCAGCGAGGGACTAGCGATGAGCACAGATACGCAGTATTTT	CASSEGLAMSTDTQYF
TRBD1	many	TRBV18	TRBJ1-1	TGTGCCAGCTCGGGACAGCAGAACACTGAAGCTTTCTTT	CASSGQQNTEAFF
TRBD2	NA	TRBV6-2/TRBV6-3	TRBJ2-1	TGTGCCAGCAGTAGAGGGGCTAGCGGGAAGGCGGGTGAGCAGTTCTTC	CASSRGASGKAGEQFF
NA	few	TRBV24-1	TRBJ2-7	TGTGCCACCAGTGGTGGTCCGGGACACCAGTACGAGCAGTACTTC	CATSGGPGHQYEQYF
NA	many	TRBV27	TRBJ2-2	TGTGCCAGCCGTAAACTGGCGAACACCGGGGAGCTGTTTTTT	CASRKLANTGELFF
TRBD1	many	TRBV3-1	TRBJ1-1	TGTGCCAGCAGCCAAACAGGGGTGATGAACACTGAAGCTTTCTTT	CASSQTGVMNTEAFF
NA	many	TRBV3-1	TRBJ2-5	TGTGCCAGCAGCCAAACCTCGCATACCCAGTACTTC	CASSQTSHTQYF
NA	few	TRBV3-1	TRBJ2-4	TGTGCCAGCAGCTTCCGAGCTAGCTCCCAAGCCAAAAACATTCAGTACTTC	CASSFRASSQAKNIQYF